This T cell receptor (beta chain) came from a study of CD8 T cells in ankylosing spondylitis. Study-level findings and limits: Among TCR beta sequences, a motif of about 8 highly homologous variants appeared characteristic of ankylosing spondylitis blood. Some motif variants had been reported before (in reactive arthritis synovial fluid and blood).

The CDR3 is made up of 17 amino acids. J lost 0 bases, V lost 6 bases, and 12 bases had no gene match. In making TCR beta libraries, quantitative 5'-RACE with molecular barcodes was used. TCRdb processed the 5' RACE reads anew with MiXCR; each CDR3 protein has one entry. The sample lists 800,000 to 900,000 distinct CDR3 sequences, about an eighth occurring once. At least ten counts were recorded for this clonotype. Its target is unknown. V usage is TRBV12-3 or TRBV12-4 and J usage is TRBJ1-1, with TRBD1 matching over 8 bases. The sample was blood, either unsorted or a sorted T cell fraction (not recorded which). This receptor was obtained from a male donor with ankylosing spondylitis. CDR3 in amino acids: CASSLGQGRRMNTEAFF. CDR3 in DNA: TGTGCCAGCAGCCTCGGACAGGGCCGTCGGATGAACACTGAAGCTTTCTTT.